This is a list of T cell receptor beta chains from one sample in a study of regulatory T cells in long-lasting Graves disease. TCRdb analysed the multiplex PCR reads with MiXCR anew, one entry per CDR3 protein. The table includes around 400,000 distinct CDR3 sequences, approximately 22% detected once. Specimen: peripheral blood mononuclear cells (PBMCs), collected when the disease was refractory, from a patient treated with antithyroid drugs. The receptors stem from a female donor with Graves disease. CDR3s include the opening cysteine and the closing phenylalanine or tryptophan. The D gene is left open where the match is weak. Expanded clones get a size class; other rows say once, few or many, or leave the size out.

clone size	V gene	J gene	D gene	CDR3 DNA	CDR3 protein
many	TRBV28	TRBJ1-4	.	TGTGCCAGCAGTTCCGGGGGTTCTAACCTGGAGGAAAAACTGTTTTTT	CASSSGGSNLEEKLFF
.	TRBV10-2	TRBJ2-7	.	TGCGCCAGCAAGGCACAGTCGGGTGAGCAGTACTTC	CASKAQSGEQYF
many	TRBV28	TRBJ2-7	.	TGTGCCAGCAGTCCCTCTATACTAGTCCTGAACTCCTACGAGCAGTACTTC	CASSPSILVLNSYEQYF
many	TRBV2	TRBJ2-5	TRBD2	TGTGCCAGCAGCCTAGCGGGAGGGCCGGCTAAAGAGACCCAGTACTTC	CASSLAGGPAKETQYF
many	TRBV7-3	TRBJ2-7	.	TGTGCCAGCAGCTTAACGTACGGGAGTTCCTACGAGCAGTACTTC	CASSLTYGSSYEQYF
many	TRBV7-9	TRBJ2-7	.	TGTGCCAGCAGCCCACGGGACGGAGGCTACGAGCAGTACTTC	CASSPRDGGYEQYF
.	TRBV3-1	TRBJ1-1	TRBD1	TGTGCCAGCAGCCAAGTAGCGGGCAGGGGGACCATGAACACTGAAGCTTTCTTT	CASSQVAGRGTMNTEAFF
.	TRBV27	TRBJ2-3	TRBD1	TGTGCCAGCAGTTCCCCCAGGGGGCATCAAGGTACAGATACGCAGTATTTT	CASSSPRGHQGTDTQYF
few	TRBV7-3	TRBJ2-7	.	TGTGCCAGCAGCTTAGGCCAGGGCAGCCACGAGCAGTACTTC	CASSLGQGSHEQYF
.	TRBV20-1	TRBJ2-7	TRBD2	TGCAGTGCGCTGACTAGCGGGAGGTCCTACGAGCAGTACTTC	CSALTSGRSYEQYF
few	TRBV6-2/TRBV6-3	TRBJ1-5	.	TGTGCCAGCAGTGAGGACCGGCTAAAGAGTTACAATCAGCCCCAGCATTTT	CASSEDRLKSYNQPQHF
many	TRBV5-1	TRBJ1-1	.	TGCGCCAGCAGCCAAAGGACGGCTACGAACACTGAAGCTTTCTTT	CASSQRTATNTEAFF
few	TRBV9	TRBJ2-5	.	TGTGCCAGCAGCGAGACAGGCCGACAAGAGACCCAGTACTTC	CASSETGRQETQYF
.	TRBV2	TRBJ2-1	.	TGTGCCAGCAGCCTCACTAGTCTCGAAGAGTTCTTC	CASSLTSLEEFF
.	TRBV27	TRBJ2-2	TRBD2	TGTGCCAGCAGGTCTAGCGGGAGGGGCCTGAACACCGGGGAGCTGTTTTTT	CASRSSGRGLNTGELFF
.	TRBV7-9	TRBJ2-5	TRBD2	TGTGTCAGCAGCCGGCTAGCGGGCCCTCGGGAGACCCAGTACTTC	CVSSRLAGPRETQYF
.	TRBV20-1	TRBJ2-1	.	TGCAGTGCTAGGACAGGATCCTACAATGAGCAGTTCTTC	CSARTGSYNEQFF
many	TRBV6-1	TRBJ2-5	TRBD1	TGTGCCAGCAGCGATACCGGGACAGTCGGGGCCCAGTACTTC	CASSDTGTVGAQYF
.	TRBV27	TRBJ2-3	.	TGTGCCAGCAGTCCCCGGTACCGCACAGATACGCAGTATTTT	CASSPRYRTDTQYF
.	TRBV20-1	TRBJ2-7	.	TGCAGTGCTAGAGATCACGGGGGCCGCAACTACGAGCAGTACTTC	CSARDHGGRNYEQYF
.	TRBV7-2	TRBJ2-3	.	TGTGCCAGCAGCTTAGGGCGGCGCACAGATACGCAGTATTTT	CASSLGRRTDTQYF
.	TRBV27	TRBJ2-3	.	TGTGCCAGCAGTTTTCGCAGGGGCACAGATACGCAGTATTTT	CASSFRRGTDTQYF
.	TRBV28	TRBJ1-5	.	TGTGCCAGCAGTTTATCAGGGATAAGATACGAATATAGCAATCAGCCCCAGCATTTT	CASSLSGIRYEYSNQPQHF
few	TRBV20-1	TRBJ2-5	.	TGCAGTGCCAAGCGTATGGGGTACCAAGAGACCCAGTACTTC	CSAKRMGYQETQYF
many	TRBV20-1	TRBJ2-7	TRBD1	TGCAGTGCTAGAGCCCAGGACAGGGGGCGGTCCTACGAGCAGTACTTC	CSARAQDRGRSYEQYF
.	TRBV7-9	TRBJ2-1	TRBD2	TGTGCCAGCACCGACGACGGGACTAGCGCCTACAATGAGCAGTTCTTC	CASTDDGTSAYNEQFF